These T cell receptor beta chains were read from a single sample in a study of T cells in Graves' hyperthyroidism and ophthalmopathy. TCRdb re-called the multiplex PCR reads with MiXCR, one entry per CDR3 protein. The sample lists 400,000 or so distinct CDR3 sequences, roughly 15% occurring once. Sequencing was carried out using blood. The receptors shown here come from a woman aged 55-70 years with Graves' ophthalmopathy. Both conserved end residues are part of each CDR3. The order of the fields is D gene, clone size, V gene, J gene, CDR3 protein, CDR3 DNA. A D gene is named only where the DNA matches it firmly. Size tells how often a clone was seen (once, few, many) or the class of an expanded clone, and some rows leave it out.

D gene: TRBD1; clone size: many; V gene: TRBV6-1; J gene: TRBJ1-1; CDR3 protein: CASRTGTGAMNTEAFF; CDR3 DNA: TGTGCCAGCAGAACCGGGACAGGGGCAATGAACACTGAAGCTTTCTTT
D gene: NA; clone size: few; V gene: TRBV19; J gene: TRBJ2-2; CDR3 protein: CASRLNTGELFF; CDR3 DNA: TGTGCCAGTCGTTTGAACACCGGGGAGCTGTTTTTT
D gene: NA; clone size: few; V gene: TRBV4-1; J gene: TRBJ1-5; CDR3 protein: CASSQELSNQPQHF; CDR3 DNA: TGCGCCAGCAGCCAAGAACTCAGCAATCAGCCCCAGCATTTT
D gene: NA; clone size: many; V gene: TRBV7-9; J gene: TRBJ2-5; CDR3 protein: CASSLEAGWVETQYF; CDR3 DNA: TGTGCCAGCAGCTTAGAGGCGGGATGGGTGGAGACCCAGTACTTC
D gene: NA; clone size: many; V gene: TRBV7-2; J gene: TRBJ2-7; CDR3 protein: CASSYRLGSNYEQYF; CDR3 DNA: TGTGCCAGCAGCTACCGACTGGGGAGTAACTACGAGCAGTACTTC
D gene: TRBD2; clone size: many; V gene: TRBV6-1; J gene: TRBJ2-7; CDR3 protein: CASSTRGGAGEQYF; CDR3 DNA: TGTGCCAGCAGCACCCGGGGGGGCGCTGGAGAGCAGTACTTC
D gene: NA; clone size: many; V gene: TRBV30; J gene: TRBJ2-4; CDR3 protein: CAWSVPWDIQYF; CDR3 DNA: TGTGCCTGGAGTGTACCCTGGGACATTCAGTACTTC
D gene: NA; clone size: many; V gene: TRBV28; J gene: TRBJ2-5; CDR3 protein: CASLGGGAQEETQYF; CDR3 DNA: TGTGCCAGCTTGGGAGGGGGCGCACAGGAAGAGACCCAGTACTTC
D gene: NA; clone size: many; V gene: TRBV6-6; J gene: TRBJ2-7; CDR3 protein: CASSYRPTYEQYF; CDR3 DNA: TGTGCCAGCAGTTATCGACCTACCTACGAGCAGTACTTC
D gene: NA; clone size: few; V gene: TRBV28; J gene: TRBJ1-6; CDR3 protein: CASSLQTDYNSPLHF; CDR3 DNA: TGTGCCAGCAGTTTACAGACGGACTATAATTCACCCCTCCACTTT
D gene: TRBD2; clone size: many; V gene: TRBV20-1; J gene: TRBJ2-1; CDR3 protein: CSGVAGDYNEQFF; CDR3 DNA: TGCAGTGGAGTAGCGGGAGATTACAATGAGCAGTTCTTC
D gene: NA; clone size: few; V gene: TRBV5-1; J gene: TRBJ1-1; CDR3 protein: CASSWRQVGVSTEAFF; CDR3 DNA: TGCGCCAGCAGCTGGAGACAGGTAGGGGTGAGCACTGAAGCTTTCTTT
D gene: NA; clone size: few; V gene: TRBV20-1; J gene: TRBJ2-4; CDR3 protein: CSATIDSRAKNIQYF; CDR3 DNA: TGCAGTGCTACAATAGACAGCAGGGCCAAAAACATTCAGTACTTC
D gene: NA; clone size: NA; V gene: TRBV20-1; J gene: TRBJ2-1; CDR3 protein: CSAKKFDGNYNEQFF; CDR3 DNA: TGCAGTGCCAAGAAATTTGACGGAAACTACAATGAGCAGTTCTTC
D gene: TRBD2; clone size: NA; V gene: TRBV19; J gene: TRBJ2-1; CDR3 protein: CASSPPGGASGVGYNEQFF; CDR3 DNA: TGTGCCAGTAGCCCTCCCGGCGGGGCTAGCGGGGTGGGGTACAATGAGCAGTTCTTC
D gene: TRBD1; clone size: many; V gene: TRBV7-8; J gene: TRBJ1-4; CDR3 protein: CASSGRGRMAEKLFF; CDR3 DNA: TGTGCCAGCAGCGGGAGGGGGCGGATGGCTGAAAAACTGTTTTTT
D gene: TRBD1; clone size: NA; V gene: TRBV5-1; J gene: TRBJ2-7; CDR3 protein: CASSLPLGQGANEQYF; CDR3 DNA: TGCGCCAGCAGCTTGCCCCTGGGACAGGGGGCAAATGAGCAGTACTTC
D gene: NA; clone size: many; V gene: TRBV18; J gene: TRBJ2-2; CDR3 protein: CASSATGELFF; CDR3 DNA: TGTGCCAGCTCAGCCACCGGGGAGCTGTTTTTT
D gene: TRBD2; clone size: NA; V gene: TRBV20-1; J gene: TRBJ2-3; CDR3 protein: CSASPSLAGGHTQYF; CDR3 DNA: TGCAGTGCTAGCCCCTCACTAGCGGGAGGGCATACGCAGTATTTT
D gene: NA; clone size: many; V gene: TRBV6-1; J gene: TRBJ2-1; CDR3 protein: CASTSDRYNEQFF; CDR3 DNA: TGTGCCAGCACTTCTGACAGGTACAATGAGCAGTTCTTC
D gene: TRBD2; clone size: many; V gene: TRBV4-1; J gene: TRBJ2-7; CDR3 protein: CASSQRLAGGSYEQYF; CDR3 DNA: TGCGCCAGCAGCCAGCGTCTAGCGGGAGGGTCGTACGAGCAGTACTTC
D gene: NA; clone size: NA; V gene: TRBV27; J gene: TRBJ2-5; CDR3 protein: CAPVGRGETQYF; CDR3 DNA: TGTGCCCCGGTGGGGCGGGGAGAGACCCAGTACTTC
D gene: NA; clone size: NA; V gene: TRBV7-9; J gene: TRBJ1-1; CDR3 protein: CASSHPTGLNTEAFF; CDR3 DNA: TGTGCCAGCAGCCACCCGACCGGGTTGAACACTGAAGCTTTCTTT
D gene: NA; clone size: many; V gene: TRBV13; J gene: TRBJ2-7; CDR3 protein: CASSSATGNEQYF; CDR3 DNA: TGTGCCAGCAGCTCCGCCACAGGGAACGAGCAGTACTTC
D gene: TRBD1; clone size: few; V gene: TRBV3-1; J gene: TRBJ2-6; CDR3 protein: CASRGIYGTGATGANVLTF; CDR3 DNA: TGTGCCAGCAGAGGGATCTATGGGACAGGTGCGACTGGGGCCAACGTCCTGACTTTC
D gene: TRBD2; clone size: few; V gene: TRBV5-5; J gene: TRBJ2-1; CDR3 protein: CASSLPGTGAMTSGRPPGYNEQFF; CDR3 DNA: TGTGCCAGCAGCTTACCCGGGACAGGGGCCATGACTAGCGGGAGGCCCCCTGGGTACAATGAGCAGTTCTTC
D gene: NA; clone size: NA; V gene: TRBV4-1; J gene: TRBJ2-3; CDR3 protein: CASSQGGGPGAVTDTQYF; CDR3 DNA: TGCGCCAGCAGCCAAGGGGGGGGGCCGGGAGCGGTGACAGATACGCAGTATTTT
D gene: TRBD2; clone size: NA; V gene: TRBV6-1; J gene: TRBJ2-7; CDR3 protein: CASSPGTSGRGDYEQYF; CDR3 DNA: TGTGCCAGCAGTCCAGGGACTAGCGGGAGAGGGGACTACGAGCAGTACTTC
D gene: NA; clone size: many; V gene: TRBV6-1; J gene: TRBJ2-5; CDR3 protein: CASTREPRETQYF; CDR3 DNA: TGTGCCAGCACTCGCGAACCGAGGGAGACCCAGTACTTC
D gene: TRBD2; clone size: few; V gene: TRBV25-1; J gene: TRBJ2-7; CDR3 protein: CASRAPGLGFGEQYF; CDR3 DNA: TGTGCCAGCAGGGCACCGGGACTAGGGTTCGGCGAGCAGTACTTC
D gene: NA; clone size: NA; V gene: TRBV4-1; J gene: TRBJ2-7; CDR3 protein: CASSYRDTKYEQYF; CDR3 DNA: TGCGCCAGCAGCTACCGGGACACCAAATACGAGCAGTACTTC
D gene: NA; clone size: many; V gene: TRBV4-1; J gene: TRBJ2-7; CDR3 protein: CASSQEPDGSGSYEQYF; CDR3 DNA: TGCGCCAGCAGCCAAGAGCCGGACGGGAGCGGCTCCTACGAGCAGTACTTC
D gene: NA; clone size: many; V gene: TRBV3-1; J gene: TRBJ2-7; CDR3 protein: CASSRRGRSYEQYF; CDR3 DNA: TGTGCCAGCAGCCGAAGGGGCAGATCCTACGAGCAGTACTTC